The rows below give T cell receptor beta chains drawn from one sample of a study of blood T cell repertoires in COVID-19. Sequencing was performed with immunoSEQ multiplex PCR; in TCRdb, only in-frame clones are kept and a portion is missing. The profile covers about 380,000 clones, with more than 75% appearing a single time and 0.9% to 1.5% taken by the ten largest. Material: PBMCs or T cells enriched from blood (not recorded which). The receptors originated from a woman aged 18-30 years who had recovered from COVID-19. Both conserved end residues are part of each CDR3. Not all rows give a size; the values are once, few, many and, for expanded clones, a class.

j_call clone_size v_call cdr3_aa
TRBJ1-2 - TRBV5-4 CASSSTGNYGYTF
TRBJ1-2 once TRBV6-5 CASSYGGAANYGYTF
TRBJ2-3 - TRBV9 CASSHTGTGRDTQYF
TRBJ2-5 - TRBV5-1 CASSLGQIETQYF
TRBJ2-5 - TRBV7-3 CASSIQGGETQYF
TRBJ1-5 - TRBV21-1 CASSTSAGQPQHF
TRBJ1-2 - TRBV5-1 CASSLPDTKDGYTF
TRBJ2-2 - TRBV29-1 CSVTIRESGELFF
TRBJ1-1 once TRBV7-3 CASSLALNTEAFF
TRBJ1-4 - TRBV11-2 CASSLAGTTNEKLFF
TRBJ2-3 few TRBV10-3 CASSDSGGIVDTQYF
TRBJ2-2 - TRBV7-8 CASSSVAGWNTGELFF
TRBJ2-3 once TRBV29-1 CSVDWGGDTQYF
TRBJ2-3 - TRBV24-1 CATSDPGNRDTQYF
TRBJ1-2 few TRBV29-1 CSVGTGVYYGYTF
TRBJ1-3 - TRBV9 CASSVESGFGNTIYF
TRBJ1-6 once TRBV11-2 CASSQNPGISPLHF
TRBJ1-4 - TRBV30 CASPGQGKEKLFF
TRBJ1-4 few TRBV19 CASSFREAEKLFF
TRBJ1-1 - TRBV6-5 CASRFRPYLDTEAFF
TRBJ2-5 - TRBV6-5 CASSYYGTGEETQYF
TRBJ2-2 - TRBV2 CASRSDRDTGELFF
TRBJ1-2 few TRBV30 CAWSDRGRYTF
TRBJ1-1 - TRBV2 CASRPDRVTEAFF
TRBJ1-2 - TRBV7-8 CASLPNQASYGYTF
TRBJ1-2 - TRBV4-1 CASSQPRSHRVGYGYTF
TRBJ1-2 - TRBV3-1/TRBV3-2 CASSQERWAYGYTF
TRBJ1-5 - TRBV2 CASSLWRDIESNQPQHF
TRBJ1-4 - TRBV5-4 CASSLASSLGPTNEKLFF
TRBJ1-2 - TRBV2 CASSEAHGMRVINYGYTF
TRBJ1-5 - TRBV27 CASSNGAGHNQPQHF
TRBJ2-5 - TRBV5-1 CASSKSSGGAVETQYF
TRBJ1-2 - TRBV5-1 CASSPGQGEWGYTF
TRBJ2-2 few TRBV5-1 CASSWGLATGELFF
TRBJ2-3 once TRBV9 CASSERGGPVGGTDTQYF
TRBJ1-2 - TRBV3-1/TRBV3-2 CASSQEGHAASGYTF
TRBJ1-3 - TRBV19 CATSNAGNTIYF
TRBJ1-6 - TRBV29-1 CSFSDREDGSLHF
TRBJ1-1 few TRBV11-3 CASSWHNTEAFF
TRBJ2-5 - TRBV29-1 CSVSGGIGQETQYF